The clone carrying this T cell receptor beta chain was picked up a small number of times. The antigen is undetermined. TCRdb recomputed calls from the reads with MiXCR, one row per CDR3 protein. This table has some 230,000 distinct CDR3 sequences, 22% appearing once. This specimen belongs to a study of T cell repertoires in cytomegalovirus infection. Across the study: In public TCR beta signatures, there were indications of both CMV infection and matching HLA type.

The CDR3 has 18 residues. Trimming took 6 bases from V and 1 from J; bases not matched to a gene: 11. Per germline, CDR1 MDHEN and CDR2 SYDVKM. Findings and limits, study-wide: Cumulative frequency (of public TCR beta family members) identified carriers of CMV plus the relevant HLA. Across the ex vivo response, the dominant clonotypes were HLA-C-restricted CMV-specific TCR beta clonotypes.

The chain recombines TRBV28 with TRBJ1-5, with 11 bases fitting TRBD1. The source is a human donor in good health (CMV status not recorded). Some clones in this sample may be carry-over from other donors' samples. Source material: CD8+ T cells from PBMCs. CDR3 loop: CASSPGQGALFSNQPQHF. In DNA form, the CDR3 reads TGTGCCAGCAGCCCTGGACAGGGGGCCCTTTTCAGCAATCAGCCCCAGCATTTT.